These 32 T cell receptor beta chains were all obtained from the same sample, sequenced in a study of control samples from healthy donors and cancer patients. Profiled with immunoSEQ multiplex PCR; TCRdb holds only in-frame clones, not every one. Of 160,000 or so clones listed, 94% are singletons. Sequencing was done on a sample of blood. The receptors derive from a woman between 40 and 55 years old in good health.

The sample holds one count of this clone. This chain uses TRBV12-5 with TRBJ1-5; TRBD1 aligns across 7 bases. Germline values: CDR1 LGHNT, CDR2 FRNRAP. The trim removed 4 bases at V and 4 bases at J, leaving 7 bases unmatched. The CDR3 length is 15 residues. This chain's CDR3 is CASGWTGRTNQPQHF. DNA of the CDR3: TGTGCTAGTGGTTGGACAGGTCGGACTAATCAGCCCCAGCATTTT.

This chain joins TRBV5-1 and TRBJ1-1; the D is unclear. Germline loops: CDR1 SGHRS, CDR2 YFSETQ. V lost 3 bases to trimming and J lost 0 bases, with 12 bases between them. This CDR3 spans 15 amino acids. CDR3: CASSSLTDLNTEAFF. The CDR3 DNA reads TGCGCCAGCAGCTCCCTGACTGACCTGAACACTGAAGCTTTCTTT.

This clone has just a few counts. V is TRBV7-2 and J is TRBJ1-5; tentative D call: TRBD1 (5 bases). This CDR3 is built from 16 residues. Germline V CDR1 and CDR2: SGHTA, FQGNSA. With 5 bases removed from V and 3 bases from J, the gap between germline ends came to 17 bases. The CDR3 DNA is TGTGCCAGCAGCCCCCGGGGGGGTAGGGTCAATCAGCCCCAGCATTTT. Translated, it gives CASSPRGGRVNQPQHF. Complete variable domain (other parts from reference TRBV7-2 and TRBJ1-5): GAGVSQSPSNKVTEKGKDVELRCDPISGHTALYWYRQSLGQGLEFLIYFQGNSAPDKSGLPSDRFSAERTGGSVSTLTIQRTQQEDSAVYLCASSPRGGRVNQPQHFGDGTRLSIL.

The chain employs TRBV30 and TRBJ1-2, with D unresolved. The V end was cut by 1 base, the J end by 5 bases, with 8 bases between. This CDR3 contains 12 residues. Germline CDR1 GTSNPN, CDR2 SVGIG (reference sequence). The CDR3 DNA reads as TGTGCCTGGAGTGCCGAACAATATGGCTACACCTTC. Translating gives CAWSAEQYGYTF.

The chain combines TRBV6-2 or TRBV6-3 with TRBJ1-2, with D hard to call. The CDR3 loop spans 12 amino acids. The V gene lost 0 bases and the J gene lost 8 bases, with 7 bases spanning the gap. Germline V gene data show CDR1 as MNHEY and CDR2 as SVGEGT. CDR3 sequence (DNA): TGTGCCAGCAGTTACTCCCCGGGAGGCTACACCTTC. Translation: CASSYSPGGYTF.

In DNA, the CDR3 is TGCGCCAGCAGCCAAGATAGGATGGCAGGGGGCTATGGCTACACCTTC. Translation gives CASSQDRMAGGYGYTF. This sequence joins TRBV4-3 and TRBJ1-2; TRBD1 aligns across 7 bases. Germline CDR1 reads LGHNA; CDR2 reads YSLEER. Unmatched junction bases numbered 8, after V lost 0 bases and J lost 4 bases. The CDR3 spans 16 residues.

The chain recombines TRBV4-3 with TRBJ2-3; 7 nucleotides line up with TRBD2. The V gene's germline CDR1 is LGHNA and CDR2 YSLEER. The CDR3 totals 16 residues. The V and J ends lost 1 base and 0 bases, in that order; junction bases with no gene match: 4. The CDR3 loop is CASSQALARSTDTQYF. The CDR3 DNA sequence: TGCGCCAGCAGCCAAGCACTAGCGAGAAGCACAGATACGCAGTATTTT.

This rearrangement joins TRBV5-1 to TRBJ2-7; the D call may be TRBD1 or TRBD2 (5 bases each). This CDR3 is 15 amino acids long. V was shortened by 0 bases and J by 0 bases, with 10 bases between the two germline ends. Looked up from germline, CDR1 is SGHRS and CDR2 is YFSETQ. CDR3 sequence: CASSLDGTTSYEQYF. The DNA for the CDR3 is TGCGCCAGCAGCTTGGACGGGACCACCTCCTACGAGCAGTACTTC.

The V and J genes are TRBV5-4 and TRBJ1-4; perhaps TRBD1 as D (6 bases). The V gene lost 5 bases and the J gene lost 3 bases, with 11 bases spanning the gap. Per the germline V gene, CDR1 is SGHNT and CDR2 is YYREEE (reference sequence). The CDR3 covers 14 residues. The CDR3, as DNA: TGTGCCAGCAGGAAGGGGGGATCTAATGAAAAACTGTTTTTT. The encoded protein is CASRKGGSNEKLFF.

V gene TRBV7-9 combines with J gene TRBJ2-2; the match to TRBD1 covers 7 bases. Losses at the gene ends were 3 bases for V and 1 base for J; bases not matched to a gene: 2. This CDR3 spans 15 amino acids. The germline V gene has CDR1 SEHNR and CDR2 FQNEAQ (reference sequence). The DNA of the CDR3 is TGTGCCAGCAGCTTCTACAGGGGGAACACCGGGGAGCTGTTTTTT. Amino acid sequence: CASSFYRGNTGELFF.

V and J are TRBV6-5 and TRBJ1-1; D perhaps matches TRBD1 (5 bases). Trimming removed 0 bases at V and 2 bases at J, with 7 bases between. The CDR3 has 14 residues. Per the germline V gene, CDR1 is MNHEY and CDR2 is SVGAGI. As DNA, the CDR3 is TGTGCCAGCAGTTACTCCCGGGACAACACTGAAGCTTTCTTT. Translation: CASSYSRDNTEAFF.

The chain uses TRBV3-1 (or the pseudogene TRBV3-2) and TRBJ1-2; no clear D. Looked up from germline, CDR1 is LGHDT and CDR2 is YNNKEL (reference sequence). The CDR3 extends over 14 amino acids. V dropped 0 bases and J dropped 6 bases, with 11 bases sitting between them. In nucleotides, the CDR3 is TGTGCCAGCAGCCAAGATGCGAGGAAGAATGGCTACACCTTC. It is translated as CASSQDARKNGYTF.

This clone was recorded once. This rearrangement joins TRBV7-3 to TRBJ1-5, with D perhaps TRBD1 (5 bases). CDR1 SGHTA and CDR2 FQGTGA come from the germline V gene. This CDR3 contains 17 residues. V was clipped by 1 base and J by 1 base, with 14 bases between them. For the CDR3, the DNA is TGTGCCAGCAGCTTAAATAACGGGGGGTACAGCAATCAGCCCCAGCATTTT. It codes for CASSLNNGGYSNQPQHF.

J is TRBJ2-3 and V is TRBV7-6; 13 bases agree with TRBD2. Losses at the gene ends were 5 bases for V and 9 bases for J; bases not matched to a gene: 11. Germline V lookup: CDR1 SGHVS, CDR2 FNYEAQ. The CDR3 totals 16 residues. CDR3 in DNA: TGTGCCAGCAGCCAAAGGACTAGCGGGAGAGGTACGACGCAGTATTTT. This sequence encodes CASSQRTSGRGTTQYF.

The chain recombines TRBV27 with TRBJ2-1; 9 bases line up with TRBD2. This CDR3 spans 16 amino acids. V was pared by 6 bases and J by 7 bases, with 13 bases of the junction left unmatched. In germline, CDR1 is MNHEY, CDR2 SMNVEV (reference sequence). The CDR3 reads CASSLRVAGAQNEQFF. CDR3 bases: TGTGCCAGCAGCCTTCGGGTAGCGGGAGCTCAAAATGAGCAGTTCTTC.

V usage is TRBV5-6 and J usage is TRBJ1-5; 11 bases are a match to TRBD1. The CDR3 contains 16 residues. J gave up 4 bases and V 6 bases, and 9 bases lay outside the gene matches. Germline values: CDR1 SGHDT, CDR2 YYEEEE. DNA of the CDR3: TGTGCCAGCAACCTCTATGGGACAGGGGGAAATCAGCCCCAGCATTTT. This sequence encodes CASNLYGTGGNQPQHF.

The rearrangement uses TRBV28 and TRBJ1-5; 9 nucleotides agree with TRBD1. The CDR3 sequence is 17 residues long. With V trimmed by 4 bases and J by 3 bases, 10 bases remained unmatched. Germline assignment: CDR1 MDHEN and CDR2 SYDVKM. This CDR3 reads CASSSPSGTGNNQPQHF. The CDR3 DNA follows: TGTGCCAGCAGTTCCCCCTCCGGGACAGGGAACAATCAGCCCCAGCATTTT.

The chain couples TRBV7-2 to TRBJ1-4; D gene ambiguous. The length of the CDR3 is 14 residues. V lost 5 bases and J lost 7, with 14 bases in between. Germline assignment: CDR1 SGHTA and CDR2 FQGNSA. CDR3 nucleotide sequence: TGTGCCAGCAGCCCAGGTAGGGCTAGTGAAAAACTGTTTTTT. Its translation: CASSPGRASEKLFF.

The rearrangement uses TRBV6-2 or TRBV6-3 and TRBJ1-3; the D is unclear. CDR3 length equals 16 residues. The V end lost 4 bases, the J end lost 0 bases, and 13 bases lay between the germline ends. Germline values: CDR1 MNHEY, CDR2 SVGEGT. The CDR3 sequence is CASSSADGNSGNTIYF. DNA of the CDR3: TGTGCCAGCAGTTCCGCCGACGGAAACTCTGGAAACACCATATATTTT.

This sequence joins TRBV15 and TRBJ1-2; the D gene is possibly TRBD1 (5 bases). This CDR3 comprises 17 residues. The V gene's germline CDR1 is LNHNV and CDR2 YYDKDF (reference sequence). V lost 3 bases to trimming and J lost 3 bases, with 20 bases between them. The CDR3 reads CATSRGDLRRGDYGYTF. CDR3 bases: TGTGCCACCAGCAGGGGTGACCTTAGGAGGGGCGACTATGGCTACACCTTC.

This chain joins TRBV3-1 (or the pseudogene TRBV3-2) and TRBJ2-3; no reliable D call. Germline values: CDR1 LGHDT, CDR2 YNNKEL (reference sequence). The CDR3 has 14 amino acids. The V end lost 0 bases, the J end lost 2 bases, and 6 bases lay between the germline ends. The CDR3 DNA is TGTGCCAGCAGCCAAGAGGGGTTCACAGATACGCAGTATTTT. This sequence encodes CASSQEGFTDTQYF.

Regarding this clone: The junction shows a germline mismatch at one end, possibly a read error. The sample contains more than one DNA sequence encoding this CDR3. V is TRBV4-3 and J is TRBJ1-5, with D perhaps TRBD1 (6 bases). Germline assignment: CDR1 LGHNA and CDR2 YSLEER. The CDR3 runs to 14 residues. This chain's CDR3 is CASSRQVDNQPQHF. Here the CDR3 DNA reads TGCGCCAGCAGCCGACAGGTGGACAATCAGCCCCAGCACTTT.

This chain links TRBV5-6 with TRBJ2-5; D is unclear. The CDR3 has 14 amino acids. V shed 2 bases and J shed 3 bases, with 11 bases lying between them. Germline values: CDR1 SGHDT, CDR2 YYEEEE. DNA of the CDR3: TGTGCCAGCAGCTTACCCCCGGGTGAAGAGACCCAGTACTTC. Translated: CASSLPPGEETQYF.

This chain links TRBV18 with TRBJ1-4; D is perhaps TRBD1 (5 bases). The CDR3 is made up of 15 amino acids. Germline values: CDR1 KGHSH, CDR2 LQKENI. The V and J ends lost 4 bases and 0 bases respectively, with 9 bases between them. CDR3 sequence reads: CASSQRGSTNEKLFF. The CDR3 DNA reads TGTGCCAGCTCACAAAGGGGATCAACTAATGAAAAACTGTTTTTT.

The chain combines TRBV19 with TRBJ1-5, with D unresolved. The V gene's germline CDR1 is LNHDA and CDR2 SQIVND (reference sequence). The CDR3 length is 12 residues. V lost 9 bases and J 1 base, leaving 7 bases between the germline ends. The CDR3 sequence is CASHQSNQPQHF. The CDR3, as DNA: TGTGCCAGCCACCAAAGCAATCAGCCCCAGCATTTT.

The chain employs TRBV30 and TRBJ2-1, with D possibly TRBD2 on 5 matching bases. CDR1 and CDR2 from the germline V gene are GTSNPN and SVGIG (reference sequence). The ends were cut back, 4 bases at V and 5 bases at J, with 12 bases in the middle. The CDR3 spans 13 residues. CDR3 DNA sequence: TGTGCCTGGACTAGCCCAAACAACAATGAGCAGTTCTTC. This encodes CAWTSPNNNEQFF.

The CDR3 bases are TGTGCCACCAGCAGAGATCCAGGGTACACCATATATTTT. This codes for CATSRDPGYTIYF. The chain recombines TRBV15 with TRBJ1-3, with a possible D match to TRBD1 (5 bases). Germline CDR1 LNHNV, CDR2 YYDKDF (reference sequence). With 0 bases removed from V and 8 bases from J, the gap between germline ends came to 8 bases. This CDR3 comprises 13 residues. Filled out from reference TRBV15 and TRBJ1-3, the complete variable domain reads DAMVIQNPRYQVTQFGKPVTLSCSQTLNHNVMYWYQQKSSQAPKLLFHYYDKDFNNEADTPDNFQSRRPNTSFCFLDIRSPGLGDTAMYLCATSRDPGYTIYFGEGSWLTVV.

The J gene is TRBJ1-4, the V gene TRBV5-4; TRBD1 agrees at 7 bases. Germline V gene sequence: CDR1 SGHNT, CDR2 YYREEE (reference sequence). The ends lost 0 bases at V and 3 bases at J; junction bases unmatched: 2. The CDR3 covers 15 residues. CDR3 coding DNA: TGTGCCAGCAGCTTGGGAGGGACAGCTAATGAAAAACTGTTTTTT. Encoded protein: CASSLGGTANEKLFF. The full variable domain, completed using reference TRBV5-4 and TRBJ1-4, is ETGVTQSPTHLIKTRGQQVTLRCSSQSGHNTVSWYQQALGQGPQFIFQYYREEENGRGNFPPRFSGLQFPNYSSELNVNALELDDSALYLCASSLGGTANEKLFFGSGTQLSVL.

This clone was observed a single time. The sample carries other DNA sequences with the same CDR3. The V and J genes are TRBV4-3 and TRBJ2-7, with 7 bases fitting TRBD2. Germline V gene lookup returns CDR1 LGHNA and CDR2 YSLEER. The J segment lost 3 bases and the V segment lost 0 bases, leaving 2 bases of the junction unmatched. CDR3 length: 14 residues. CDR3 DNA: TGCGCCAGCAGCCAAGATAGCGGGTTCTACGAGCAGTACTTC. Amino acids: CASSQDSGFYEQYF.

The rearrangement uses TRBV30 and TRBJ1-1, with D unresolved. V dropped 3 bases and J dropped 0 bases, with 11 bases sitting between them. Germline V CDR1 and CDR2: GTSNPN, SVGIG (reference sequence). This CDR3 contains 14 residues. CDR3 sequence (DNA): TGTGCCTGGAGCTCACCGGGAATGAACACTGAAGCTTTCTTT. It yields the protein CAWSSPGMNTEAFF.

The chain couples TRBV25-1 to TRBJ1-1; D unclear. Per the germline V gene, CDR1 is MGHDK and CDR2 is SYGVNS. This CDR3 comprises 13 residues. Trimming left V 6 bases short and J 4 bases short, with 12 bases between. CDR3 in amino acids: CASRNHEATEAFF. CDR3 DNA sequence: TGTGCCAGCAGAAACCACGAAGCCACTGAAGCTTTCTTT.

The rearrangement links TRBV30 to TRBJ2-5; no clear D gene. The CDR3 covers 12 residues. Germline V gives CDR1 GTSNPN, CDR2 SVGIG (reference sequence). V lost 3 bases to trimming and J lost 5 bases, with 10 bases between them. The CDR3: CAWSLGAETQYF. The CDR3 region has the DNA TGTGCCTGGAGCCTGGGTGCGGAGACCCAGTACTTC.